A selection of T cell receptor beta chains follows, all from one sample in a study of CD8 T cells in Susac syndrome. One entry per CDR3 protein, called by TCRdb with MiXCR from the immunoSEQ multiplex PCR reads. Of 300,000 or so distinct CDR3 sequences detected, around 92% appear once; the ten largest clones hold roughly 0.059%. Sequenced sample: CD4+ T cells from PBMCs. These receptors all come from a human donor with multiple sclerosis. The CDR3 runs from the conserved cysteine through the conserved F or W. A D gene is named only where the DNA matches it firmly. The size entry is marked missing in some rows and otherwise reads once, few, many or a size class.

j_call: TRBJ1-5; v_call: TRBV6-2/TRBV6-3; d_call: .; clone_size: .; cdr3_aa: CASSYPNSSPQHF; cdr3_nt: TGTGCCAGCAGTTACCCCAATTCCTCTCCCCAGCATTTT
j_call: TRBJ2-1; v_call: TRBV19; d_call: .; clone_size: .; cdr3_aa: CASRSTRSLYNEQFF; cdr3_nt: TGTGCCAGTCGGTCAACGCGATCGCTTTACAATGAGCAGTTCTTC
j_call: TRBJ2-5; v_call: TRBV19; d_call: .; clone_size: .; cdr3_aa: CASSIGTGTLQETQYF; cdr3_nt: TGTGCCAGTAGTATCGGAACCGGGACACTCCAAGAGACCCAGTACTTC
j_call: TRBJ1-5; v_call: TRBV27; d_call: .; clone_size: few; cdr3_aa: CASSSGNQPQHF; cdr3_nt: TGTGCCAGCAGTTCGGGCAATCAGCCCCAGCATTTT
j_call: TRBJ1-2; v_call: TRBV3-1; d_call: .; clone_size: .; cdr3_aa: CASSQVQGDYGYTF; cdr3_nt: TGTGCCAGCAGCCAGGTACAGGGCGACTATGGCTACACCTTC
j_call: TRBJ2-1; v_call: TRBV11-3; d_call: TRBD2; clone_size: .; cdr3_aa: CASSQGLAGVHEQFF; cdr3_nt: TGTGCCAGCAGCCAGGGACTAGCGGGAGTACATGAGCAGTTCTTC
j_call: TRBJ1-2; v_call: TRBV27; d_call: TRBD1; clone_size: .; cdr3_aa: CASSSTGRFRGYTF; cdr3_nt: TGTGCCAGCAGTTCGACAGGGAGGTTTCGCGGCTACACCTTC
j_call: TRBJ2-1; v_call: TRBV20-1; d_call: TRBD2; clone_size: .; cdr3_aa: CSARVNPSGSWQFF; cdr3_nt: TGCAGTGCTAGAGTCAACCCTAGCGGGTCCTGGCAGTTCTTC
j_call: TRBJ1-1; v_call: TRBV2; d_call: .; clone_size: .; cdr3_aa: CASSGIGEVTEAFF; cdr3_nt: TGTGCCAGCAGTGGGATAGGGGAGGTGACTGAAGCTTTCTTT
j_call: TRBJ2-5; v_call: TRBV20-1; d_call: .; clone_size: .; cdr3_aa: CSARDERTQYF; cdr3_nt: TGCAGTGCTAGAGATGAGCGGACCCAGTACTTC